The present entry profiles one TCR beta chain with its context. This specimen comes from a study of PD-L1 blockade in urothelial cancer. Trimming took off 4 bases at V and 0 bases at J, with 10 bases between the two ends. The CDR3 runs 15 residues. Germline CDR1 is SEHNR and CDR2 is FQNEAQ (reference sequence). Method: immunoSEQ multiplex PCR; TCRdb's copy keeps in-frame clones and lacks some. The sample carries under 55,000 clones, over 70% recorded once. The rearrangement joins TRBV7-9 to TRBJ1-3, with D hard to call. The source material was PBMCs, sampled around atezolizumab (anti-PD-L1) treatment. The source is a man aged 40-50 years with urothelial cancer. CDR3 nucleotide sequence: TGTGCCAGCAGCTCTACGGGATACTCTGGAAACACCATATATTTT. This encodes CASSSTGYSGNTIYF.